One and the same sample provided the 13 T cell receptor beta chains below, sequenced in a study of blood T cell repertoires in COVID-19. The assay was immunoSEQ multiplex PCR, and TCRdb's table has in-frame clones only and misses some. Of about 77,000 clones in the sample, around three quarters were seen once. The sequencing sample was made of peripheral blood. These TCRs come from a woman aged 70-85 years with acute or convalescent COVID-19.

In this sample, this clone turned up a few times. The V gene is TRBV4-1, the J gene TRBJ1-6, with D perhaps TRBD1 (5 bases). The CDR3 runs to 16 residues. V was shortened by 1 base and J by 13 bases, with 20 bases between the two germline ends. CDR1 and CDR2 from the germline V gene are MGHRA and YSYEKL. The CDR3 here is CASSQGSGTLRNPLHF. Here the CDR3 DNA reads TGCGCCAGCAGCCAAGGGTCCGGGACTCTCCGGAATCCCCTCCACTTT.

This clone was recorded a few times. CDR3 region: CASSDAGDPEAFF. The CDR3 DNA reads TGTGCCAGCAGTGATGCGGGGGATCCTGAAGCTTTCTTT. The chain couples TRBV2 to TRBJ1-1; maybe TRBD1 (5 bases). V dropped 3 bases and J dropped 6 bases, with 11 bases sitting between them. This CDR3 is built from 13 residues. Germline CDR1 and CDR2: SNHLY and FYNNEI.

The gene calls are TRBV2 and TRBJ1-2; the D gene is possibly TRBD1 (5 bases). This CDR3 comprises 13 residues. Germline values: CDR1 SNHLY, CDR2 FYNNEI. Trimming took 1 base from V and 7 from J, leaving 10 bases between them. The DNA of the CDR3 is TGTGCCAGCAGTGAAGAGGCGGGGGGTGGCTACACCTTC. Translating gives CASSEEAGGGYTF.

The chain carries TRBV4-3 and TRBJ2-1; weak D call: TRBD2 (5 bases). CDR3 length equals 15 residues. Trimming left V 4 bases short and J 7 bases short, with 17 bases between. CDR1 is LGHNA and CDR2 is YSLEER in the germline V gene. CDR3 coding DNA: TGCGCCAGCAGCCGGGAGATCGCAGAACGAAATGAGCAGTTCTTC. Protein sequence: CASSREIAERNEQFF.

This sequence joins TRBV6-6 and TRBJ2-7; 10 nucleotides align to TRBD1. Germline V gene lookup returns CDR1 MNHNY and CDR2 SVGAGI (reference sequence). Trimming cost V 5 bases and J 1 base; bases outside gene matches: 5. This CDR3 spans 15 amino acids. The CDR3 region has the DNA TGTGCCAGCAGTCCCGGACAGGGGGAATCCTACGAGCAGTACTTC. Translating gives CASSPGQGESYEQYF.

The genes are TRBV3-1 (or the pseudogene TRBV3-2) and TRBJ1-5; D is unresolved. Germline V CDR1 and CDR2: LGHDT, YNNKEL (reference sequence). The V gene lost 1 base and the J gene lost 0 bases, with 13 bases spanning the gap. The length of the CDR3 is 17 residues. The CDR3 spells CASSQGHRTYSNQPQHF. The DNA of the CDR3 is TGTGCCAGCAGCCAAGGGCATCGAACATATAGCAATCAGCCCCAGCATTTT.

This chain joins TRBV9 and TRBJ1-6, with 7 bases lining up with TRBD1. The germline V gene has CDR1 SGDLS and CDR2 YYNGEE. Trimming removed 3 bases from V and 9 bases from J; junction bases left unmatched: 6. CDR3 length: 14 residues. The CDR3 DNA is TGTGCCAGCAGCGACCGACAGGGAGGTTCACCCCTCCACTTT. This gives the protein CASSDRQGGSPLHF.

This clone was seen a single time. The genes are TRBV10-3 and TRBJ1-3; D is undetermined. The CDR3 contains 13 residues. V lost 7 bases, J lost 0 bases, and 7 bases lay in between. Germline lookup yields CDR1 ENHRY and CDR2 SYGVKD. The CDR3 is CAIKTPSGNTIYF. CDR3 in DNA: TGTGCCATCAAGACACCCTCTGGAAACACCATATATTTT.

CDR3 coding DNA: TGTGCCAGCAGTTACTCGAGATCAGGCGAGCAGTACTTC. Translating gives CASSYSRSGEQYF. The chain is built from TRBV6-5 and TRBJ2-7; the D is unclear. Germline lookup yields CDR1 MNHEY and CDR2 SVGAGI. The germline V and J ends were trimmed by 0 bases and 6 bases, with 9 bases remaining between them. The CDR3 contains 13 residues.

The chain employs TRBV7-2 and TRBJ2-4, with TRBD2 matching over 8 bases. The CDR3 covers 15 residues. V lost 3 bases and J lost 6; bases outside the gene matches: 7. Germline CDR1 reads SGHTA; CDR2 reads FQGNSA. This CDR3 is CASSFGGAWGNIQYF. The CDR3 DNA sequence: TGTGCCAGCAGCTTCGGGGGGGCCTGGGGAAACATTCAGTACTTC.

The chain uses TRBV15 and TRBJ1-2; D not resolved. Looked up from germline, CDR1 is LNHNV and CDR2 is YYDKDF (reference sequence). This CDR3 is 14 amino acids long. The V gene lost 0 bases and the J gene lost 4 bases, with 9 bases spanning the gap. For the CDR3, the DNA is TGTGCCACCAGCAGAGAGAGCGGCGGCTATGGCTACACCTTC. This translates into CATSRESGGYGYTF.

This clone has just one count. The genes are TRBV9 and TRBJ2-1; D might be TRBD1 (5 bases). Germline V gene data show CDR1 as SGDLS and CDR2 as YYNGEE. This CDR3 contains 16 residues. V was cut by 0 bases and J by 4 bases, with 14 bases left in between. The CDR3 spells CASSVEAEHRYNEQFF. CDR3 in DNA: TGTGCCAGCAGCGTAGAGGCAGAGCACAGGTACAATGAGCAGTTCTTC.

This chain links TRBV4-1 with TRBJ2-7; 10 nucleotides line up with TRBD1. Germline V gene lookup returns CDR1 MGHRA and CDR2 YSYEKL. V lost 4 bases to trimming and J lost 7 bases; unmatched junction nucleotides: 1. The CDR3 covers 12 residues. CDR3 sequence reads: CASSRTGGEQYF. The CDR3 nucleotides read TGCGCCAGCAGCCGGACAGGGGGGGAGCAGTACTTC.